This T cell receptor beta chain was identified during a study of identical twins. TCRdb reprocessed the 5' RACE reads with MiXCR, giving one entry per CDR3 protein. The repertoire holds fewer than 350,000 distinct CDR3 sequences, roughly 8.6% seen once, with 2% to 2.5% in the top ten. A few counts support this clonotype. These data also formed part of another study, on yellow fever vaccine responses in identical twins.

The clonotype originates from a woman aged 18-29 years in good health. The sample taken for sequencing was memory (CD45RO+) T cells sorted from blood.

The CDR3 region is CATNGKEETFKYF. The CDR3 bases are TGTGCCACGAACGGGAAGGAAGAAACATTTAAGTACTTC. This sequence joins TRBV6-1 and TRBJ2-4; possibly TRBD2 for D (5 bases). This CDR3 has 13 residues. Germline CDR1 reads MNHNS; CDR2 reads SASEGT. V was shortened by 10 bases and J by 14 bases, with 24 bases between the two germline ends.